The 5 T cell receptor beta chains presented below share a single source sample, sequenced in a study of beta chain features in type 1 diabetes. Every isolated RNA sample was fully reverse transcribed, so sequencing captured expressed TCRB transcripts. Using immunoSEQ multiplex PCR, the repertoire was profiled, and TCRdb retains in-frame clones only, with some absent. The sample yields about 400,000 clones, roughly 12% seen once. Input material: naive CD4+ T cells from blood. These TCRs come from a man aged 18-30 years in good health.

Only a few counts were recorded for this clone. The J gene is TRBJ1-3, the V gene TRBV5-6; unclear D gene. Germline assignment: CDR1 SGHDT and CDR2 YYEEEE. Trimming took 1 base from V and 0 from J, leaving 8 bases between them. The CDR3 has 15 residues. CDR3 sequence: CASSLPGYSGNTIYF. As DNA, the CDR3 is TGTGCCAGCAGCTTGCCAGGCTACTCTGGAAACACCATATATTTT.

This clone was detected a few times. This sample includes further DNA sequences coding for the same CDR3. J is TRBJ1-2 and V is TRBV7-2, with TRBD1 identical over 7 bases. V gave up 5 bases and J gave up 8 bases; unmatched junction bases: 8. The CDR3 is 13 residues long. Germline loops: CDR1 SGHTA, CDR2 FQGNSA. The CDR3 here is CASSLDRAGGYTF. CDR3 DNA: TGTGCCAGCAGCCTCGACAGGGCTGGCGGCTACACCTTC. The whole variable domain, remainder taken from reference TRBV7-2 and TRBJ1-2, is GAGVSQSPSNKVTEKGKDVELRCDPISGHTALYWYRQSLGQGLEFLIYFQGNSAPDKSGLPSDRFSAERTGGSVSTLTIQRTQQEDSAVYLCASSLDRAGGYTFGSGTRLTVV.

This clone has just a few counts. The J gene is TRBJ1-1, the V gene TRBV6-1; unclear D gene. CDR3 length: 13 residues. CDR1 and CDR2 (germline): MNHNS, SASEGT. V was shortened by 6 bases and J by 2 bases, with 10 bases between the two germline ends. The CDR3 region is CASRPNRNTEAFF. As DNA, the CDR3 is TGTGCCAGCAGACCAAACAGAAACACTGAAGCTTTCTTT.

This chain uses TRBV29-1 with TRBJ2-1, with D possibly matching TRBD2 (7 bases). Trimming cost V 4 bases and J 1 base, with 11 bases left between them. The CDR3 has 14 amino acids. Per the germline V gene, CDR1 is SQVTM and CDR2 is ANQGSEA. CDR3 sequence (DNA): TGCAGCGTTGGGGGGGGCCTTTCCTACAATGAGCAGTTCTTC. It translates to CSVGGGLSYNEQFF.

This clone has more than one count but fewer than ten. The J gene is TRBJ2-5, the V gene TRBV9, with 7 nucleotides matching TRBD2. Germline CDR1 and CDR2: SGDLS and YYNGEE. The CDR3 has 16 residues. Trimming removed 0 bases from V and 0 bases from J; junction bases left unmatched: 5. This chain's CDR3 is CASSVGHLADQETQYF. CDR3 in DNA: TGTGCCAGCAGCGTAGGCCACCTAGCGGACCAAGAGACCCAGTACTTC.